These 21 T cell receptor beta chains came from one sample sequenced in a study of blood T cell repertoires in COVID-19. Libraries were prepared by immunoSEQ multiplex PCR; TCRdb keeps only in-frame clonotypes and omits some of them. This sample yields 85,000 to 120,000 clones, of which 80% to 95% are seen a single time; approximately 2% belongs to the top ten. The specimen was peripheral blood. The receptors originated from a woman aged 45-59 years with COVID-19, enrolled during active disease.

V is TRBV9 and J is TRBJ2-2; 8 positions agree with TRBD2. V gave up 6 bases and J gave up 1 base; unmatched junction bases: 11. The CDR3 spans 17 residues. Germline assignment: CDR1 SGDLS and CDR2 YYNGEE. CDR3 in DNA: TGTGCCAGCACCCTCGCGGAGACTAGCGTGAACACCGGGGAGCTGTTTTTT. Its protein is CASTLAETSVNTGELFF.

This clone was detected only once. J is TRBJ1-1 and V is TRBV19; perhaps TRBD1 as D (6 bases). The CDR3 consists of 13 residues. V lost 5 bases to trimming and J lost 3 bases, with 10 bases between them. Germline V CDR1 and CDR2: LNHDA, SQIVND (reference sequence). This CDR3 is CASSAQGYTEAFF. The CDR3 bases are TGTGCCAGTAGTGCACAGGGATACACTGAAGCTTTCTTT.

J is TRBJ1-2 and V is TRBV19, with a tentative D call TRBD1 (5 bases). V dropped 6 bases and J dropped 6 bases, with 14 bases sitting between them. This CDR3 has 13 residues. Germline CDR1 is LNHDA and CDR2 is SQIVND (reference sequence). The CDR3 sequence: CASSPPRQNGYTF. The CDR3 coding sequence is TGTGCCAGTAGCCCACCCCGACAGAATGGCTACACCTTC.

CDR3 residues: CAWNTGTQLYGYTF. CDR3 DNA: TGTGCCTGGAATACAGGGACCCAACTTTATGGCTACACCTTC. The chain carries TRBV30 and TRBJ1-2; possibly TRBD1 for D (6 bases). CDR3 length: 14 amino acids. With 4 bases removed from V and 5 bases from J, the gap between germline ends came to 17 bases. Germline CDR1 GTSNPN, CDR2 SVGIG (reference sequence). Complete variable domain (other parts from reference TRBV30 and TRBJ1-2): SQTIHQWPATLVQPVGSPLSLECTVEGTSNPNLYWYRQAAGRGLQLLFYSVGIGQISSEVPQNLSASRPQDRQFILSSKKLLLSDSGFYLCAWNTGTQLYGYTFGSGTRLTVV.

The chain couples TRBV19 to TRBJ1-5, with unresolved D. The CDR3 consists of 15 residues. Trimming cost V 2 bases and J 4 bases, with 12 bases left between them. Germline V gene lookup returns CDR1 LNHDA and CDR2 SQIVND (reference sequence). The DNA of the CDR3 is TGTGCCAGTAGTATAATGGGCCTCGCTAATCAGCCCCAGCATTTT. Protein: CASSIMGLANQPQHF.

The CDR3 DNA reads TGTGCCAGCAGTGTTCCTAAGGGGGGGAGATTCACCGGGGAGCTGTTTTTT. Translated, it gives CASSVPKGGRFTGELFF. The rearrangement uses TRBV2 and TRBJ2-2; D may be TRBD2 (7 bases). The CDR3 extends over 17 amino acids. Per the germline V gene, CDR1 is SNHLY and CDR2 is FYNNEI. Between the trimmed V and J ends, which lost 4 bases and 4 bases, there was a span of 19 bases.

In its sample, this clone was seen once. This sequence joins TRBV10-3 and TRBJ2-7; a possible D gene is TRBD2 (6 bases). Germline CDR1 and CDR2: ENHRY and SYGVKD. CDR3 length equals 13 residues. V lost 10 bases and J 0 bases, leaving 13 bases between the germline ends. The CDR3 sequence is CATSGLPSYEQYV. CDR3 sequence (DNA): TGTGCCACCTCGGGACTGCCCTCCTACGAGCAGTACGTC.

The J gene is TRBJ2-2, the V gene TRBV30; 10 bases map to TRBD2. Germline loops: CDR1 GTSNPN, CDR2 SVGIG (reference sequence). CDR3 length: 14 amino acids. V was clipped by 5 bases and J by 2 bases; unmatched bases: 2. CDR3 DNA sequence: TGTGCCTGGGGACTAGCGGCCAACACCGGGGAGCTGTTTTTT. Protein: CAWGLAANTGELFF.

V gene TRBV2 combines with J gene TRBJ2-3; TRBD2 aligns across 7 bases. CDR1 and CDR2 (germline): SNHLY, FYNNEI. V lost 7 bases, J lost 0 bases, and 7 bases stayed unmatched. This CDR3 is 15 amino acids long. CDR3 in amino acids: CASIAGGTSTDTQYF. In DNA, the CDR3 is TGTGCCAGCATAGCGGGCGGGACTAGCACAGATACGCAGTATTTT.

Here the CDR3 DNA reads TGCGCCAGCAGGGCGGGACCAGACACTGAAGCTTTCTTT. This sequence encodes CASRAGPDTEAFF. The chain combines TRBV5-1 with TRBJ1-1, with D maybe TRBD1 (5 bases). V was cut by 5 bases and J by 3 bases, with 11 bases left in between. The CDR3 length is 13 residues. Germline V gene sequence: CDR1 SGHRS, CDR2 YFSETQ.

The gene calls are TRBV7-8 and TRBJ1-1; TRBD1 matches 8 bases. The CDR3 length is 14 residues. V lost 6 bases and J lost 5; bases outside the gene matches: 8. Germline assignment: CDR1 SGHVS and CDR2 FQNEAQ. The CDR3 reads CASRGRGQWTEAFF. CDR3 in DNA: TGTGCCAGCAGGGGCAGGGGGCAGTGGACTGAAGCTTTCTTT.

This sequence joins TRBV10-1 and TRBJ1-1; 10 positions agree with TRBD1. Germline V gene sequence: CDR1 WNHNN, CDR2 SYGVQD (reference sequence). The CDR3 contains 12 residues. With V trimmed by 2 bases and J by 11 bases, 2 bases remained unmatched. CDR3 sequence reads: CASSEGTGVAFF. CDR3 bases: TGCGCCAGCAGTGAGGGGACAGGGGTTGCTTTCTTT.

The chain has TRBV28 and TRBJ1-5, with D perhaps TRBD1 (6 bases). The V end lost 3 bases, the J end lost 2 bases, and 17 bases lay between the germline ends. The CDR3 length is 17 residues. Germline CDR1 reads MDHEN; CDR2 reads SYDVKM. The CDR3 loop reads CASSLGGLRFGNQPQHF. The CDR3 region has the DNA TGTGCCAGCAGTTTGGGGGGGCTTAGGTTTGGCAATCAGCCCCAGCATTTT.

The chain has TRBV29-1 and TRBJ1-3, with D possibly matching TRBD1 (5 bases). V gave up 7 bases and J gave up 0 bases, with 13 bases separating them. Germline V gives CDR1 SQVTM, CDR2 ANQGSEA. The length of the CDR3 is 14 residues. The CDR3 region is CSAGGENSGNTIYF. CDR3 in DNA: TGCAGCGCTGGGGGGGAGAACTCTGGAAACACCATATATTTT. The entire variable domain, with the rest obtained from reference TRBV29-1 and TRBJ1-3, is as follows: SAVISQKPSRDICQRGTSLTIQCQVDSQVTMMFWYRQQPGQSLTLIATANQGSEATYESGFVIDKFPISRPNLTFSTLTVSNMSPEDSSIYLCSAGGENSGNTIYFGEGSWLTVV.

CDR3 sequence reads: CASRADRGVGNTIYF. CDR3 sequence (DNA): TGTGCCAGCAGAGCAGACAGGGGAGTAGGAAACACCATATATTTT. The rearrangement uses TRBV6-5 and TRBJ1-3; 8 bases fit TRBD1. The V and J ends lost 6 bases and 4 bases, in that order; junction bases with no gene match: 8. CDR3 length: 15 residues. Germline V lookup: CDR1 MNHEY, CDR2 SVGAGI.

This chain links TRBV6-1 with TRBJ1-1, with a tentative D call TRBD1 (6 bases). Deletions cut 3 bases from V and 1 base from J, with 9 bases between. CDR3 length: 14 amino acids. Germline assignment: CDR1 MNHNS and CDR2 SASEGT. CDR3 sequence (DNA): TGTGCCAGCAGTGACAGGGGTGAGAACACTGAAGCTTTCTTT. Translated, it gives CASSDRGENTEAFF.

The chain has TRBV30 and TRBJ1-2; TRBD1 aligns across 7 bases. The V and J ends lost 2 bases and 4 bases, in that order; junction bases with no gene match: 10. The length of the CDR3 is 15 residues. Germline V lookup: CDR1 GTSNPN, CDR2 SVGIG (reference sequence). As DNA, the CDR3 is TGTGCCTGGAGTTACGTAGGGGGCGCCGGCTATGGCTACACCTTC. Its translation: CAWSYVGGAGYGYTF. The full variable domain, completed using reference TRBV30 and TRBJ1-2, is SQTIHQWPATLVQPVGSPLSLECTVEGTSNPNLYWYRQAAGRGLQLLFYSVGIGQISSEVPQNLSASRPQDRQFILSSKKLLLSDSGFYLCAWSYVGGAGYGYTFGSGTRLTVV.

The CDR3 reads CASGFPGQGFTDTQYF. In nucleotides, the CDR3 is TGTGCTAGTGGTTTCCCGGGACAGGGGTTCACAGATACGCAGTATTTT. The J gene is TRBJ2-3, the V gene TRBV12-5, with 10 bases that match TRBD1. The CDR3 sequence is 16 residues long. CDR1 LGHNT and CDR2 FRNRAP come from the germline V gene. J lost 2 bases, V lost 3 bases, and 5 bases had no gene match.

This clone was seen only a few times. This rearrangement joins TRBV11-2 to TRBJ1-4; TRBD1 aligns across 7 bases. The V gene's germline CDR1 is SGHAT and CDR2 FQNNGV. Trimming at V came to 3 bases and at J to 7 bases, leaving 5 bases not matched to a gene. The CDR3 is 14 residues long. The CDR3 region has the DNA TGTGCCAGCAGCTTGGACAGGATTAGTGAAAAACTGTTTTTT. This translates into CASSLDRISEKLFF.

This clone occurred once. This sequence joins TRBV10-3 and TRBJ2-3; D may be TRBD1 (5 bases). The ends were cut back, 2 bases at V and 5 bases at J, with 5 bases in the middle. Germline V gene lookup returns CDR1 ENHRY and CDR2 SYGVKD. The CDR3 is 12 amino acids. The CDR3 protein is CAISERGDTQYF. The CDR3 bases are TGTGCCATCAGTGAGAGGGGAGATACGCAGTATTTT.

This chain joins TRBV27 and TRBJ1-5; D is uncertain. CDR3 size: 14 residues. Trimming removed 3 bases from V and 7 bases from J, with 13 bases in between. Germline CDR1 reads MNHEY; CDR2 reads SMNVEV (reference sequence). The CDR3: CASSFAGLGQPQHF. Written as DNA, the CDR3 is TGTGCCAGCAGTTTCGCGGGGTTGGGGCAGCCCCAGCATTTT.